The sample holds many counts of the clone carrying this T cell receptor (beta chain). Time point specified: before trial treatment. Patients who could take part had advanced solid tumors with no tumor-infiltrating lymphocytes. The sample comes from a study of low-dose radiotherapy and immunotherapy resistance in tumors. Study background: On a schedule of every two weeks, intravenous cyclophosphamide at a dose of 200 mg/m2 was delivered one day before each radiation and immunotherapy administration.

Gene-specific TRAV and TRBV primers were used for first-strand cDNA, covering alpha and beta chains. TCRs were amplified for roughly 20 PCR cycles with a constant-region primer and V-primer adapter. In vitro transcription served to amplify the mRNA that had been isolated. TCRdb itself ran the reads through MiXCR, one entry per CDR3 protein. The sample has 65,000 to 95,000 distinct CDR3 sequences, about 20% seen once; the top ten hold 5.9%. The sequencing here drew on PBMCs, taken before treatment. The receptor's source is a male donor with prostate cancer.

The CDR3 DNA reads as TGTGCCAGCCCCCCGTTTCTGGGGGACAGGGAGCTTCAGCCCCAGCATTTT. Its protein product is CASPPFLGDRELQPQHF. This sequence joins TRBV28 and TRBJ1-5; 9 bases line up with TRBD1. The germline V gene has CDR1 MDHEN and CDR2 SYDVKM. The junction had 17 bases not matched to a gene; V was cut back by 8 bases and J by 6 bases. The CDR3 is 17 amino acids.